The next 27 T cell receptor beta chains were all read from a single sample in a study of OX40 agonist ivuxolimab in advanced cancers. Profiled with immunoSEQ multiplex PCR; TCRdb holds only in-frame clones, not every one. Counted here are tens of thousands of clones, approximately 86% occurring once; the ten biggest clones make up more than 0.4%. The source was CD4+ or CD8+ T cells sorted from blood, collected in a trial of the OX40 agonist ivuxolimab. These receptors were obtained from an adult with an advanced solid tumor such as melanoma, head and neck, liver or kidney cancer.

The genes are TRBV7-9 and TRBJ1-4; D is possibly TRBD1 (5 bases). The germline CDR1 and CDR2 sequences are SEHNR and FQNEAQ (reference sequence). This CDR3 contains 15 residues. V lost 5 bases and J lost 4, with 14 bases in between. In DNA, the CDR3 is TGTGCCAGCAGCAGATTTCAGGGACGTAATGAAAAACTGTTTTTT. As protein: CASSRFQGRNEKLFF.

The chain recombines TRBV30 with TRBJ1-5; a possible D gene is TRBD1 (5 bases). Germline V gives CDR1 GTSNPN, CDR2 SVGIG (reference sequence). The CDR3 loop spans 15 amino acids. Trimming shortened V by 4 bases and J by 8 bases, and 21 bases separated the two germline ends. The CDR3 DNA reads TGTGCCTGGAACCCCCTGGGGTCGGGGGAGGAGCCCCAGCATTTT. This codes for CAWNPLGSGEEPQHF.

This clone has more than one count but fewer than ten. DNA for the CDR3: TGTGCCAGCAGTTTGGGAGGGGGTTCGGGTGGCTACACCTTC. Translating it yields CASSLGGGSGGYTF. V usage is TRBV27 and J usage is TRBJ1-2; D perhaps matches TRBD1 (6 bases). V lost 3 bases and J 7 bases, leaving 15 bases between the germline ends. Germline CDR1 reads MNHEY; CDR2 reads SMNVEV (reference sequence). This CDR3 is built from 14 residues.

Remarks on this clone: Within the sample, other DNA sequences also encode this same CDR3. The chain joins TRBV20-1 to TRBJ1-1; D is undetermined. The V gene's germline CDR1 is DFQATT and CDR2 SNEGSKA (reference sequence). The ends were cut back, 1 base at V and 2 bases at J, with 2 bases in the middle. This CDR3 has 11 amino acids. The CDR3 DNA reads TGCAGTGCTAGAGGAAACACTGAAGCTTTCTTT. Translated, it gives CSARGNTEAFF.

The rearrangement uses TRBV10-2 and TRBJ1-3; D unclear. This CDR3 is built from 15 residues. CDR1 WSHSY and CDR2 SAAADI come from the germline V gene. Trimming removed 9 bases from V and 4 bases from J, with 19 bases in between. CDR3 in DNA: TGCGCCAGTCACCCCCAAACTAGGATCGGAAACACCATATATTTT. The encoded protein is CASHPQTRIGNTIYF.

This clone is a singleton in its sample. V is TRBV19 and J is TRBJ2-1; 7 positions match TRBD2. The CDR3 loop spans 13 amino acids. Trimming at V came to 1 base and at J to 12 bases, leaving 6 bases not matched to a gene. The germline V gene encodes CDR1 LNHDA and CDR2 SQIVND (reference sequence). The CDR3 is CASSIAWGGGQFF. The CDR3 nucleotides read TGTGCCAGTAGTATAGCTTGGGGGGGAGGGCAGTTCTTC.

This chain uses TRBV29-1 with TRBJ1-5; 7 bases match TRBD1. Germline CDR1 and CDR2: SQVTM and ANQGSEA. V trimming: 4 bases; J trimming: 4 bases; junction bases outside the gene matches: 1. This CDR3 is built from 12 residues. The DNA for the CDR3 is TGCAGCGTTGGGACAGGAAATCAGCCCCAGCATTTT. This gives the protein CSVGTGNQPQHF.

CDR3 nucleotide sequence: TGCGCCAGCAGCCACCTCCCAGCCGGGACTAGCGGGAGAAGGACCGGGGAGCTGTTTTTT. Protein product: CASSHLPAGTSGRRTGELFF. J is TRBJ2-2 and V is TRBV4-3; 14 nucleotides line up with TRBD2. The germline V gene has CDR1 LGHNA and CDR2 YSLEER. The V and J ends lost 3 bases and 5 bases, in that order; junction bases with no gene match: 14. This CDR3 contains 20 residues.

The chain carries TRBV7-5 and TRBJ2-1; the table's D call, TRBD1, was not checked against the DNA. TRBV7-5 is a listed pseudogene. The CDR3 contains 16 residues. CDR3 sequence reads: CARSFYRQGPTHEQFF. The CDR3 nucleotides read TGTGCCAGAAGCTTTTACCGACAGGGGCCCACCCATGAGCAGTTCTTC.

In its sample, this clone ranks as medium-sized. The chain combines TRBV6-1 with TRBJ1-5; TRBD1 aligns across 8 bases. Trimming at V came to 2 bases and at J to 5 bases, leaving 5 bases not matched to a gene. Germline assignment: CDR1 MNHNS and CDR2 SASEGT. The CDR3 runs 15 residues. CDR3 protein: CASSETGTGHQPQHF. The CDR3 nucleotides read TGTGCCAGCAGTGAAACCGGGACAGGACATCAGCCCCAGCATTTT.

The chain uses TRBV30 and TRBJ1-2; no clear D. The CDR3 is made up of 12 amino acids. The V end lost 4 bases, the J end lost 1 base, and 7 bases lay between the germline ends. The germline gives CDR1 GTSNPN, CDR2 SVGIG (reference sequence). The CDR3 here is CAWNMINYGYTF. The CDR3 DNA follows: TGTGCCTGGAATATGATTAACTATGGCTACACCTTC.

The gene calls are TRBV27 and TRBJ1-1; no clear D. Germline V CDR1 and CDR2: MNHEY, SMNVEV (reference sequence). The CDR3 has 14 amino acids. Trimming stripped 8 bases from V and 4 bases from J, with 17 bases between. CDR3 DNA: TGTGCCAGCGTTTTAAGAACGTATCGCACTGAAGCTTTCTTT. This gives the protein CASVLRTYRTEAFF.

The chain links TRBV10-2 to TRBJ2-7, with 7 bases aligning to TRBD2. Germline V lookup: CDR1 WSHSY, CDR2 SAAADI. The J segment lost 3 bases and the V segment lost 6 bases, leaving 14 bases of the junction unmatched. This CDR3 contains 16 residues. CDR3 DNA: TGCGCCAGCAGCTCCTTTAGGATCGCTAGCGGCTACGAGCAGTACTTC. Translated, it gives CASSSFRIASGYEQYF.

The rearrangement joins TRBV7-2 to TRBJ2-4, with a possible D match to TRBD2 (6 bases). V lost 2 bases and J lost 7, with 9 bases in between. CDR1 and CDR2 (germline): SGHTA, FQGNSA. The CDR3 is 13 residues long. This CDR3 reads CASSLTSWNIQYF. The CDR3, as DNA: TGTGCCAGCAGCTTAACTAGCTGGAACATTCAGTACTTC.

The CDR3 DNA follows: TGTGCCAGCAGCCGCACTCGCCCGGCAGGGGGTAGCAATCAGCCCCAGCATTTT. Its translation is CASSRTRPAGGSNQPQHF. V gene TRBV2 combines with J gene TRBJ1-5, with TRBD1 identical over 7 bases. After removal of 6 bases from V and 0 bases from J, the junction contained 14 bases not matched to a gene. Germline V gene lookup returns CDR1 SNHLY and CDR2 FYNNEI. This CDR3 has 18 amino acids.

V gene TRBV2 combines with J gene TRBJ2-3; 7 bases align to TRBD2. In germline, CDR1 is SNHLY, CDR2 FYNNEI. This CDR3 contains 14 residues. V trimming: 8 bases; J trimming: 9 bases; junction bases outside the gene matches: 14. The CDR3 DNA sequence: TGTGCCAGCCTCCGGGGACTACGTGAACCCACGCAGTATTTT. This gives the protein CASLRGLREPTQYF. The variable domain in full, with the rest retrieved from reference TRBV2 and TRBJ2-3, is EPEVTQTPSHQVTQMGQEVILRCVPISNHLYFYWYRQILGQKVEFLVSFYNNEISEKSEIFDDQFSVERPDGSNFTLKIRSTKLEDSAMYFCASLRGLREPTQYFGPGTRLTVL.

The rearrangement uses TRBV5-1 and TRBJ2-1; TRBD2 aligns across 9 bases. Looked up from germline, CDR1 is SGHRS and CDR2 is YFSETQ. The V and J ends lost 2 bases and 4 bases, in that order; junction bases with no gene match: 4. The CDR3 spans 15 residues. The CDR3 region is CASSFSGRSYNEQFF. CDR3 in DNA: TGCGCCAGCAGCTTTAGCGGGAGAAGTTACAATGAGCAGTTCTTC.

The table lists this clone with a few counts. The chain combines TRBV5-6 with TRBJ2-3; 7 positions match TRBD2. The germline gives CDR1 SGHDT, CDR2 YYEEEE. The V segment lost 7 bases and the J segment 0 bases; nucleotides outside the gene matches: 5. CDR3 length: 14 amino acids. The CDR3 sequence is CASYSGSSTDTQYF. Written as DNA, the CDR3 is TGTGCCAGCTATAGCGGGTCTAGCACAGATACGCAGTATTTT.

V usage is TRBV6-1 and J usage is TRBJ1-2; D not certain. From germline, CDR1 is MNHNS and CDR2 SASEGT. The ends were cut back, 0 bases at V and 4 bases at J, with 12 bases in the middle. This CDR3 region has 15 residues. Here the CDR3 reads CASSEAGFAGYGYTF. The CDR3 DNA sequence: TGTGCCAGCAGTGAAGCTGGTTTCGCAGGCTATGGCTACACCTTC.

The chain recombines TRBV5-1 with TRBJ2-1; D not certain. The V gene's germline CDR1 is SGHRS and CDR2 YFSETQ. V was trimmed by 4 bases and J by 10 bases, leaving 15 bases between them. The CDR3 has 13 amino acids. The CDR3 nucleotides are TGCGCCAGCAGCCCCGACGCTCTAGGGGAGCAGTTCTTC. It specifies CASSPDALGEQFF.

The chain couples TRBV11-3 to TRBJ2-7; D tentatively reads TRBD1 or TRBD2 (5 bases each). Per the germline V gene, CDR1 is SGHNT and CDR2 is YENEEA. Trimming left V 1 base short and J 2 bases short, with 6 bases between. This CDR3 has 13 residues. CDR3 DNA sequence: TGTGCCAGCAGCTTAGGGGGGACCTACGAGCAGTACTTC. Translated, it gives CASSLGGTYEQYF.

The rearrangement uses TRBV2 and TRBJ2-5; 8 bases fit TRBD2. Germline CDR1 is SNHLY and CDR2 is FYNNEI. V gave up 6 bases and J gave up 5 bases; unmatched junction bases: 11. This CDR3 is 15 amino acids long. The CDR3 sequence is CASRDMSGRGETQYF. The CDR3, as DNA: TGTGCCAGCAGGGATATGAGCGGGAGAGGCGAGACCCAGTACTTC.

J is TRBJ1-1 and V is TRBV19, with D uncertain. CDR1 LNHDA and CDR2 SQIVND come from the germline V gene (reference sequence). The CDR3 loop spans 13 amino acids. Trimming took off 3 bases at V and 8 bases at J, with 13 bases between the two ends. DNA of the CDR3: TGTGCCAGTAGTATGGGAAGGGTCAGGGAAGCTTTCTTT. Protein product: CASSMGRVREAFF.

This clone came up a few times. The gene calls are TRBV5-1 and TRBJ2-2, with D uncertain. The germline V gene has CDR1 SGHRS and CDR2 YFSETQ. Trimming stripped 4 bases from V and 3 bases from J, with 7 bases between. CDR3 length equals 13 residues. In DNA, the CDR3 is TGCGCCAGCAGCACCAGCGACACCGGGGAGCTGTTTTTT. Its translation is CASSTSDTGELFF.

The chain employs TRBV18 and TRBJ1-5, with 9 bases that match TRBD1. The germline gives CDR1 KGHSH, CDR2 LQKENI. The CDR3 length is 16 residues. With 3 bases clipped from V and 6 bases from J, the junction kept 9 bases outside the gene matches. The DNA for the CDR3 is TGTGCCAGCTCACCCTGGGACAGGGAAGCAGCTCAGCCCCAGCATTTT. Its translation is CASSPWDREAAQPQHF.

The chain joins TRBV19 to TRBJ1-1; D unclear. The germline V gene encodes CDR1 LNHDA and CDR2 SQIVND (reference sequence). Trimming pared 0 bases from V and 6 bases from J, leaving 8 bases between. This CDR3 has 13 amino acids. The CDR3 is CASSIDGLSEAFF. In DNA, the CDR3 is TGTGCCAGTAGTATAGATGGGTTGTCTGAAGCTTTCTTT.

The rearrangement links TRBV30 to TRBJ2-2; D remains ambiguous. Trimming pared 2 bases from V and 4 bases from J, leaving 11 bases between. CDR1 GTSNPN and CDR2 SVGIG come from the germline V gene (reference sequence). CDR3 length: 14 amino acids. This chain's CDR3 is CAWSPVDLTGELFF. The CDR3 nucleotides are TGTGCCTGGAGTCCGGTGGACCTCACCGGGGAGCTGTTTTTT.